The following is a T cell receptor beta chain sequence with its context. The data are from a study of PD-1 blockade in classical Hodgkin lymphoma. CDR1 is MNHEY and CDR2 is SVGAGI in the germline V gene. V was trimmed by 7 bases and J by 5 bases, leaving 11 bases between them. CDR3 length: 13 amino acids. Each patient relapsed following autologous stem cell transplantation, and prior brentuximab vedotin exposure differed. The repertoire was sequenced with immunoSEQ multiplex PCR; TCRdb's copy has only in-frame clones and lacks some. This sample has fewer than 90,000 clones, with 85% to 95% found just once.

The source was peripheral blood mononuclear cells (PBMCs), collected at baseline. The genes are TRBV6-5 and TRBJ1-4, with D possibly TRBD1 on 6 matching bases. The sequence was collected from a human donor with classical Hodgkin lymphoma. The CDR3 here is CASKQGPNEKLFF. In nucleotides, the CDR3 is TGTGCCAGCAAACAGGGCCCCAATGAAAAACTGTTTTTT.